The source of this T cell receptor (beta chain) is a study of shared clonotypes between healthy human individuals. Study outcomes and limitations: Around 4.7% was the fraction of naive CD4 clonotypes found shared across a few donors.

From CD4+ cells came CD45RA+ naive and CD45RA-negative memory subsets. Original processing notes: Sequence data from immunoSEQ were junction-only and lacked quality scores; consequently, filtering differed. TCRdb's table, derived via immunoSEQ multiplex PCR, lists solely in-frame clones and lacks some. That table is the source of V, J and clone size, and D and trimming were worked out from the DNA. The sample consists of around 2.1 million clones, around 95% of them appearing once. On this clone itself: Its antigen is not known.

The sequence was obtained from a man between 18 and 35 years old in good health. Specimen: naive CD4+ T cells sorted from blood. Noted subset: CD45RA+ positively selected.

CDR3 amino acids: CASSSIVGSSYEQYF. Written as DNA, the CDR3 is TGTGCCAGCAGCTCGATCGTCGGTAGCTCCTACGAGCAGTACTTC. The gene calls are TRBV7-6 and TRBJ2-7; D unclear. Trimming cost V 4 bases and J 0 bases, with 13 bases left between them. Germline CDR1 reads SGHVS; CDR2 reads FNYEAQ. This CDR3 contains 15 residues.